This T cell receptor (beta chain) came from a study of shared clonotypes between healthy human individuals. Whole-study findings and limits: Naive CD4 clonotype sharing across a few donors was 5% to 6%.

As for this clone: The antigen remains undetermined.

The authors split each subset's genomic DNA evenly across several immunoSEQ plates. TCRdb keeps only in-frame clones here, not all; method: immunoSEQ multiplex PCR. The sample shows about 2.5 million clones, around 90% of them seen only once. The sequence was collected from a man in his late teens or twenties in good health. Some clones in this sample may be carry-over from other donors' samples. The sequencing sample was made of naive CD4+ T cells from PBMCs. Subset meaning: CD45RA+ positively selected.

The CDR3 spells CASSLVSQGSYEQYF. The CDR3 DNA is TGCGCCAGCAGCTTGGTATCGCAGGGCTCCTACGAGCAGTACTTC. This chain uses TRBV5-1 with TRBJ2-7; perhaps TRBD1 as D (5 bases). Germline V gene data show CDR1 as SGHRS and CDR2 as YFSETQ. Deletions cut 0 bases from V and 0 bases from J, with 10 bases between. The CDR3 runs to 15 residues. The variable domain in full, with the rest retrieved from reference TRBV5-1 and TRBJ2-7, is KAGVTQTPRYLIKTRGQQVTLSCSPISGHRSVSWYQQTPGQGLQFLFEYFSETQRNKGNFPGRFSGRQFSNSRSEMNVSTLELGDSALYLCASSLVSQGSYEQYFGPGTRLTVT.